The source of this T cell receptor beta chain is a study of blood T cell repertoires in COVID-19. Across the whole study: T cells, B-cell-depleted T cells, or PBMCs provided the cDNA or gDNA that served as material.

In the original analysis: Reference gene primer amplification yielded estimated nucleated cell counts. Some clones are missing from TCRdb's copy, which holds only in-frame ones; the method was immunoSEQ multiplex PCR. V and J calls and clone size are those listed in that table; D and trimming were worked out from the DNA. The sample gives more than 100,000 clones, roughly 79% of which show up once; about 2.5% is in the top ten. V was pared by 5 bases and J by 2 bases, with 2 bases of the junction left unmatched. This CDR3 comprises 14 residues. CDR1 and CDR2 from the germline V gene are SGHTA and FQGNSA.

V is TRBV7-2 and J is TRBJ1-3, with 8 bases matching TRBD1. Input material: peripheral blood. The receptor was derived from a man in his sixties or seventies with acute or convalescent COVID-19. Here the CDR3 reads CASSPQGAGNTIYF. The CDR3 DNA is TGTGCCAGCAGCCCACAGGGGGCTGGAAACACCATATATTTT.